This TCR beta chain was sequenced in a study of early T cells in non-severe SARS-CoV-2 infection. The V gene's germline CDR1 is SQVTM and CDR2 ANQGSEA. The CDR3 has 11 residues. In the library, individual cDNA molecules carried attached unique molecular identifiers. TCRdb reanalysed the 5' RACE reads using MiXCR and keeps one entry per CDR3 protein. Of about 80,000 distinct CDR3 sequences listed, more than 13% were seen once; the top ten hold approximately 11%. The chain uses TRBV29-1 and TRBJ1-4; D might be TRBD1 (5 bases). What was sequenced was whole blood. The sequence was collected from an adult who was a healthcare worker with PCR-confirmed SARS-CoV-2 infection or an uninfected control (not recorded which). The CDR3 protein is CSAGSWEKLFF. The CDR3 region has the DNA TGCAGTGCAGGGAGTTGGGAAAAACTGTTTTTT.